This TCR beta chain derives from a study of technical replicates of blood from four donors. The V end was cut by 0 bases, the J end by 4 bases, with 11 bases between. In germline, CDR1 is SGHNT, CDR2 YYREEE (reference sequence). The CDR3 covers 15 residues. TCRdb's copy holds only in-frame clones and misses some; the assay was immunoSEQ multiplex PCR. Among more than 65,000 clones listed, 90% to 95% were seen once. This chain uses TRBV5-4 with TRBJ2-4, with D possibly being TRBD1 (6 bases). The sequence was collected from a human donor in good health. The sample was T cells isolated from PBMCs. The DNA for the CDR3 is TGTGCCAGCAGCTTGGGTGCAGGGGCAAAAAACATTCAGTACTTC. This codes for CASSLGAGAKNIQYF.